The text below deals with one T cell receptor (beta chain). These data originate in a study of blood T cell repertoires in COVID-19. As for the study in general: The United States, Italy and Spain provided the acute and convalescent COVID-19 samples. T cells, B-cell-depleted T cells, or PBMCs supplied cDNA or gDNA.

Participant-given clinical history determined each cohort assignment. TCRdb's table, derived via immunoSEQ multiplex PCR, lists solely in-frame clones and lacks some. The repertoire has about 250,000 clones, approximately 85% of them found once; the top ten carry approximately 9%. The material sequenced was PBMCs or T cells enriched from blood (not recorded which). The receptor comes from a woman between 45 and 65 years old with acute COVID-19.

Here the CDR3 DNA reads TGTGCCAGCAGCTTACGTTCGATGGGGACTAGCGGGGGTAACTACGAGCAGTACTTC. It specifies CASSLRSMGTSGGNYEQYF. V usage is TRBV7-8 and J usage is TRBJ2-7, with 14 bases lining up with TRBD2. Trimming at V came to 2 bases and at J to 3 bases, leaving 12 bases not matched to a gene. CDR1 is SGHVS and CDR2 is FQNEAQ in the germline V gene. This CDR3 spans 19 amino acids.